The TCR beta chain under discussion was sequenced for a study of T cells after yellow fever vaccination. Study conclusions and caveats: Sorted repertoires could include abundant contaminating clonotypes from bulk cells.

Germline V gene lookup returns CDR1 MNHEY and CDR2 SMNVEV (reference sequence). CDR3 size: 14 residues. The ends lost 5 bases at V and 3 bases at J; junction bases unmatched: 4. TCRdb passed the 5' RACE reads through MiXCR, listing each CDR3 protein once. The sample lists 65,000 to 90,000 distinct CDR3 sequences, approximately 12% seen once, with roughly 25% in the top ten. The receptor was isolated from a young man who received the YFV17D yellow fever vaccine. This chain uses TRBV27 with TRBJ1-5; TRBD1 matches at 7 bases. Sequences were derived from CD8+ T cells not binding an NS4B(214-222) dextramer, sorted from PBMCs, sampled roughly 20 days after the first yellow fever vaccination. This CDR3 reads CASSPGQNNQPQHF. DNA for the CDR3: TGTGCCAGCAGTCCGGGACAGAACAATCAGCCCCAGCATTTT.